What follows are 5 T cell receptor beta chains derived from one specimen sequenced in a study of brain metastases from non-small cell lung cancer (dated by TCRdb to between 2017 and 2020). Library creation used the immunoSEQ multiplex PCR assay. TCRdb stores this immuneACCESS table with in-frame sequences only. Part of the clones is absent; in the studies checked, under half of the shortfall reflects unresolved V genes, and no reason is known for the rest. This sample is represented by approximately 6,400 clones; around 80% of them were singletons. Clones ranked in the top ten supply 7.4% of the sample. Source material: primary lung tumor tissue. The cell subset or site label, read with the paper, signifies: primary lung tumor paired with brain metastasis. The source of these receptors is a donor at least 40 years old with non-small cell lung cancer.

This clone was observed a few times. The chain employs TRBV10-3 and TRBJ2-7; D is uncertain. The CDR3 totals 14 residues. Germline V gene sequence: CDR1 ENHRY, CDR2 SYGVKD. Trimming cost V 3 bases and J 4 bases, with 13 bases left between them. The CDR3: CAISDLGSRYEQYF. Written as DNA, the CDR3 is TGTGCCATCAGTGACCTGGGTAGTAGGTACGAGCAGTACTTC.

The J gene is TRBJ1-2, the V gene TRBV5-1; D is uncertain. Germline CDR1 SGHRS, CDR2 YFSETQ. Trimming cost V 1 base and J 0 bases, with 13 bases left between them. The CDR3 is 16 amino acids. The CDR3 loop reads CASSLWGAVANYGYTF. In DNA form, the CDR3 reads TGCGCCAGCAGCTTGTGGGGTGCAGTGGCTAACTATGGCTACACCTTC.

V is TRBV28 and J is TRBJ1-1; unclear D gene. The germline V gene encodes CDR1 MDHEN and CDR2 SYDVKM. V lost 5 bases and J lost 2, with 9 bases in between. This CDR3 contains 13 residues. CDR3 DNA: TGTGCCAGCAGTCCGGCCCTCAACACTGAAGCTTTCTTT. Translation: CASSPALNTEAFF.

The genes are TRBV27 and TRBJ2-2; no definite D call. The CDR3 is 14 residues long. Germline CDR1 reads MNHEY; CDR2 reads SMNVEV (reference sequence). With 10 bases removed from V and 3 bases from J, the gap between germline ends came to 15 bases. The chain's CDR3 is CATESGKDTGELFF. The CDR3 bases are TGTGCCACCGAATCAGGAAAGGACACCGGGGAGCTGTTTTTT.

The chain combines TRBV5-6 with TRBJ1-5, with TRBD1 identical over 8 bases. This CDR3 is built from 15 residues. J was trimmed by 4 bases and V by 4 bases; bases with no gene match: 7. CDR1 and CDR2 (germline): SGHDT, YYEEEE. CDR3 sequence reads: CASSVGQGRNQPQHF. The DNA of the CDR3 is TGTGCCAGCAGCGTCGGACAGGGTCGAAATCAGCCCCAGCATTTT.